This paragraph reports one TCR beta chain. Its antigen is as yet unknown. The CDR3 is 21 residues long. This entry belongs to a study of OX40 agonist ivuxolimab in advanced cancers. Data came from immunoSEQ multiplex PCR; TCRdb stores just in-frame clones and leaves some out. The sample records roughly 80,000 clones, around four fifths being singletons. Regarding the study as a whole: At doses 0.1 to 3.0 mg/kg, CD4+ and CD8+ clones expanded. Also present in some nonresponders was a low level of normalized T-cell clonal expansion.

Sequenced material: CD4+ or CD8+ T cells sorted from blood, taken in a trial of the OX40 agonist ivuxolimab. The V and J genes are TRBV21-1 and TRBJ2-7. TRBV21-1 is an annotated pseudogene. The TCR originated in an adult with an advanced solid tumor such as melanoma, head and neck, liver or kidney cancer. Written as DNA, the CDR3 is TGTGCCAGCAGCAAAAAAACGGGGTCCCCGGCGGCCGGGACCGAAGCCTACGAGCAGTACTTC. It is translated as CASSKKTGSPAAGTEAYEQYF.